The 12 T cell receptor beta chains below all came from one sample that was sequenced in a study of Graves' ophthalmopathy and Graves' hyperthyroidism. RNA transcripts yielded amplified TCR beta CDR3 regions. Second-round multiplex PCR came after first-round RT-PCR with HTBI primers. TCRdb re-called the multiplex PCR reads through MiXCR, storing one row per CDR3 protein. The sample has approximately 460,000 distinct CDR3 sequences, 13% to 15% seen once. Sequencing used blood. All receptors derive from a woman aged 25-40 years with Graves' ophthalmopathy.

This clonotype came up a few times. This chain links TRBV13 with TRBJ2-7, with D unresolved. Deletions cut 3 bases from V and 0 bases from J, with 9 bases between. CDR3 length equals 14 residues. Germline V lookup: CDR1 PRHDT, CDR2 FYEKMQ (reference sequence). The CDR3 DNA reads TGTGCCAGCAGCTTTCCAACTTCCTCCTACGAGCAGTACTTC. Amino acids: CASSFPTSSYEQYF.

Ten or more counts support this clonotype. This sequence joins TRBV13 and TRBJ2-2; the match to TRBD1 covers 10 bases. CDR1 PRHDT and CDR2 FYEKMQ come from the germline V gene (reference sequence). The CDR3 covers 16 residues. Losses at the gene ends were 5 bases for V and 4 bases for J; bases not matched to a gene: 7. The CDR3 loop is CASSPRQGAPTGELFF. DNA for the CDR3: TGTGCCAGCAGCCCGAGACAGGGGGCGCCCACCGGGGAGCTGTTTTTT.

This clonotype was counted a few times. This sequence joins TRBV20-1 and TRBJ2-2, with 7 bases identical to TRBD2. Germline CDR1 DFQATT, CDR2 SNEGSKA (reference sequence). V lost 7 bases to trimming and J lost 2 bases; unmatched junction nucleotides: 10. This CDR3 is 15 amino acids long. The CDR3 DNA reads TGCAGTGTTCAGCGGCGGGGGTTTAACACCGGGGAGCTGTTTTTT. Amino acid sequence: CSVQRRGFNTGELFF.

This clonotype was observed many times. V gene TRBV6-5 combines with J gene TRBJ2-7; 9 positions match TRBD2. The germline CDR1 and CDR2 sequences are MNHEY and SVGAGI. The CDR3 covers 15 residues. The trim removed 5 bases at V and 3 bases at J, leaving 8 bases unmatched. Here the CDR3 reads CASSPTSGTYYEQYF. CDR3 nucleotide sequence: TGTGCCAGCAGTCCGACTAGCGGAACTTACTACGAGCAGTACTTC.

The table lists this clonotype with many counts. The CDR3 coding sequence is TGCAGTGCACCCACCTCAGGGGCTGGGGCCAACGTCCTGACTTTC. Encoded protein: CSAPTSGAGANVLTF. This chain joins TRBV20-1 and TRBJ2-6, with D possibly matching TRBD1 (6 bases). The CDR3 has 15 residues. Germline loops: CDR1 DFQATT, CDR2 SNEGSKA (reference sequence). V was cut by 6 bases and J by 2 bases, with 14 bases left in between.

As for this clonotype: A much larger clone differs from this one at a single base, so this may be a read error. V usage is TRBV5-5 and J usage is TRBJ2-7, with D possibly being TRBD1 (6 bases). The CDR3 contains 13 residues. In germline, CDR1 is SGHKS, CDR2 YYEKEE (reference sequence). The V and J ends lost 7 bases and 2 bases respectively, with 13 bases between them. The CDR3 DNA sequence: TGTGCCAGCTTCCGGGACACCACCTACGAGCAGTACTTC. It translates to CASFRDTTYEQYF.

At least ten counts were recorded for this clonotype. The CDR3 protein is CASSLSLGGDQETQYF. In DNA form, the CDR3 reads TGTGCCAGCAGTTTATCTCTTGGGGGAGACCAAGAGACCCAGTACTTC. The chain is built from TRBV28 and TRBJ2-5, with D perhaps matching TRBD1 or TRBD2 (5 bases each). CDR1 MDHEN and CDR2 SYDVKM come from the germline V gene. V shed 1 base and J shed 0 bases, with 12 bases lying between them. The CDR3 has 16 amino acids. The whole variable domain, filled in from reference TRBV28 and TRBJ2-5, reads DVKVTQSSRYLVKRTGEKVFLECVQDMDHENMFWYRQDPGLGLRLIYFSYDVKMKEKGDIPEGYSVSREKKERFSLILESASTNQTSMYLCASSLSLGGDQETQYFGPGTRLLVL.

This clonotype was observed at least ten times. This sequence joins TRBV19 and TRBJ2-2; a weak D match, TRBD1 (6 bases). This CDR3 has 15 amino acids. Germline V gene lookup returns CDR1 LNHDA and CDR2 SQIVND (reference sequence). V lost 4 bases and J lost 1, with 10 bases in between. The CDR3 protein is CASSRRQENTGELFF. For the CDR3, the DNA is TGTGCCAGTAGTAGACGACAGGAGAACACCGGGGAGCTGTTTTTT. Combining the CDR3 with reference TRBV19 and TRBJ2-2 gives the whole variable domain DGGITQSPKYLFRKEGQNVTLSCEQNLNHDAMYWYRQDPGQGLRLIYYSQIVNDFQKGDIAEGYSVSREKKESFPLTVTSAQKNPTAFYLCASSRRQENTGELFFGEGSRLTVL.

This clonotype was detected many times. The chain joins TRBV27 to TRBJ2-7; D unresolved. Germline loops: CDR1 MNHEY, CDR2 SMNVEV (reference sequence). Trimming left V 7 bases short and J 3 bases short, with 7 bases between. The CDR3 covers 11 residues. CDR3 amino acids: CASTKNYEQYF. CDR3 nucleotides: TGTGCCAGCACCAAGAACTACGAGCAGTACTTC.

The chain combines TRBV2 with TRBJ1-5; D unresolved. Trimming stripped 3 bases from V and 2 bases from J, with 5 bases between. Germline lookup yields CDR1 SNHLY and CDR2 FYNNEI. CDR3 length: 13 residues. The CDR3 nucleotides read TGTGCCAGCAGTGACGACGGCAATCAGCCCCAGCATTTT. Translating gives CASSDDGNQPQHF. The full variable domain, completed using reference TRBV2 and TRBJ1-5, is EPEVTQTPSHQVTQMGQEVILRCVPISNHLYFYWYRQILGQKVEFLVSFYNNEISEKSEIFDDQFSVERPDGSNFTLKIRSTKLEDSAMYFCASSDDGNQPQHFGDGTRLSIL.

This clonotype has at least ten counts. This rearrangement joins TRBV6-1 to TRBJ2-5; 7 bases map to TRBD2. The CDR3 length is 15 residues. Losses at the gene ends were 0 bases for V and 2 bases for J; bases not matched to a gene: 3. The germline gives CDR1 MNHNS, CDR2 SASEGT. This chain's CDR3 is CASSEAQAGQETQYF. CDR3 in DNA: TGTGCCAGCAGTGAAGCCCAAGCGGGACAAGAGACCCAGTACTTC.

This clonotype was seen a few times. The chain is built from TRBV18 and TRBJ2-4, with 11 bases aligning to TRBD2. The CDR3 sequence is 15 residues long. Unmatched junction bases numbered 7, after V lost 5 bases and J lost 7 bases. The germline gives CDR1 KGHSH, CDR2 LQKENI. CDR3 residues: CASSTLGLAANIQYF. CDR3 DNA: TGTGCCAGCTCAACCTTGGGACTAGCGGCCAACATTCAGTACTTC.